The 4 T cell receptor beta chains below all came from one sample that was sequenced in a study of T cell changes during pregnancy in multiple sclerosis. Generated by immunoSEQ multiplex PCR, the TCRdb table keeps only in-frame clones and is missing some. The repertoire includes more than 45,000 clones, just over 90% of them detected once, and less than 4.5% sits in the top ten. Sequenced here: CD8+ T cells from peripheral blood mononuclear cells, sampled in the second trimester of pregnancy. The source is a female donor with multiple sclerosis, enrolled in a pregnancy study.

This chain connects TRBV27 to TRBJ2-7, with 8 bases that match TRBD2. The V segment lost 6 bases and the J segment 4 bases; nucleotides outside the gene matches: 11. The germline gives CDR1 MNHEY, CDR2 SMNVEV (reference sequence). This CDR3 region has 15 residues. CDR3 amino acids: CASRIGGGQQYEQYF. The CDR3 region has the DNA TGTGCCAGCAGAATCGGGGGGGGGCAACAATACGAGCAGTACTTC.

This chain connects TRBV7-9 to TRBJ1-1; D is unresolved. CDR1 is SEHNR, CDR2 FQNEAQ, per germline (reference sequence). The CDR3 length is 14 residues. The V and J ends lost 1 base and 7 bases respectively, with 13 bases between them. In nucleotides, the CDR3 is TGTGCCAGCAGCTTAGACGCCTTCTACAGTGAAGCTTTCTTT. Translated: CASSLDAFYSEAFF. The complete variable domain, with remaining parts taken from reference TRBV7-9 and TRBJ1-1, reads DTGVSQNPRHKITKRGQNVTFRCDPISEHNRLYWYRQTLGQGPEFLTYFQNEAQLEKSRLLSDRFSAERPKGSFSTLEIQRTEQGDSAMYLCASSLDAFYSEAFFGQGTRLTVV.

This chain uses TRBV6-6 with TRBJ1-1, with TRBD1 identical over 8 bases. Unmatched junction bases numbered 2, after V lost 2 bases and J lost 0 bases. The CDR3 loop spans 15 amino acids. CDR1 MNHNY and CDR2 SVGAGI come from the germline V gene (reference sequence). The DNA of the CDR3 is TGTGCCAGCAGTTACAAACAGGGGGTGAACACTGAAGCTTTCTTT. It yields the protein CASSYKQGVNTEAFF.

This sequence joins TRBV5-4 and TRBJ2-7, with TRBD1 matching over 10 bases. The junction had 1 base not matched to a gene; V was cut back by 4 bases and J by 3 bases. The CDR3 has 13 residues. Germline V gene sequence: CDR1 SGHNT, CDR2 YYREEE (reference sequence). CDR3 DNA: TGTGCCAGCAGCCGGGACAGGGGCTACGAGCAGTACTTC. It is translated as CASSRDRGYEQYF. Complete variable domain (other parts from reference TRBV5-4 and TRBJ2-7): ETGVTQSPTHLIKTRGQQVTLRCSSQSGHNTVSWYQQALGQGPQFIFQYYREEENGRGNFPPRFSGLQFPNYSSELNVNALELDDSALYLCASSRDRGYEQYFGPGTRLTVT.